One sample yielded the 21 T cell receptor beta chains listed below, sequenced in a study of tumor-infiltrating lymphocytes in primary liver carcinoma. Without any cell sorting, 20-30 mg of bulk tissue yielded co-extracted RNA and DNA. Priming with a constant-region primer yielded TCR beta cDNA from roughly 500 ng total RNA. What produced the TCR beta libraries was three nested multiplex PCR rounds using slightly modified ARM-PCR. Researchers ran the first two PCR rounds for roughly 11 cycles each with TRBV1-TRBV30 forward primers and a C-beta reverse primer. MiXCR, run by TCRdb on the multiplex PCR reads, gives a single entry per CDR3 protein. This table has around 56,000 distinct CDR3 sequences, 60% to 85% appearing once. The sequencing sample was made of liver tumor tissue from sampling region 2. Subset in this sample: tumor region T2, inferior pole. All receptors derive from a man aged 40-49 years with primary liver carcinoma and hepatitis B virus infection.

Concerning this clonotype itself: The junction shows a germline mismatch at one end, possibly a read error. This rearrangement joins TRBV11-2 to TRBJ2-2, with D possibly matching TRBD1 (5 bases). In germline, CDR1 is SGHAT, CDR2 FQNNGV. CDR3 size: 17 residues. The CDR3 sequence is CASNLIRTYPWTGELFF. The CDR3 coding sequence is TGTGCCAGCAACTTAATTCGGACATACCCATGGACCGGGGAGCTGTTTTTT.

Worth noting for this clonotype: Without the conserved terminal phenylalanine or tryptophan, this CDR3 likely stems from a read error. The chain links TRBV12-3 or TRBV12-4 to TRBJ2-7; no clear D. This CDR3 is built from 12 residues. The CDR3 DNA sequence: TGTGCCAGCAGCCGGACGACCTACGATCAGTACTCC. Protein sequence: CASSRTTYDQYS.

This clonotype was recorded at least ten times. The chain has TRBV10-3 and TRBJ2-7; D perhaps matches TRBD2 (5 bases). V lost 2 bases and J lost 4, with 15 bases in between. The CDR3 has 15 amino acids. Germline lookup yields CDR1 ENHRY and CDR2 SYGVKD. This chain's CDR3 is CAISEIRLRTYEQYF. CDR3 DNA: TGTGCCATCAGTGAGATCAGGTTAAGGACTTACGAGCAGTACTTC.

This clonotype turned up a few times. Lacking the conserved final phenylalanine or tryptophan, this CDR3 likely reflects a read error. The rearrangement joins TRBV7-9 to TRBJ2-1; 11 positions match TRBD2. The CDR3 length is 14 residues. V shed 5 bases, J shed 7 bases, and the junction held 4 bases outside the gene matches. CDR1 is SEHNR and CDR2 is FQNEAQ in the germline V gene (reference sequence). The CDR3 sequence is CASSGTSGSNEQFS. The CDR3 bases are TGTGCCAGCAGCGGTACTAGCGGGAGTAATGAGCAGTTCTCC.

The CDR3 spells CASSLRLAGGLDEQFF. CDR3 coding DNA: TGTGCCAGCAGTTTACGACTAGCGGGAGGTCTTGATGAGCAGTTCTTC. V is TRBV6-5 and J is TRBJ2-1; 13 bases match TRBD2. V trimming: 4 bases; J trimming: 8 bases; junction bases outside the gene matches: 8. The CDR3 contains 16 residues. CDR1 is MNHEY, CDR2 SVGAGI, per germline.

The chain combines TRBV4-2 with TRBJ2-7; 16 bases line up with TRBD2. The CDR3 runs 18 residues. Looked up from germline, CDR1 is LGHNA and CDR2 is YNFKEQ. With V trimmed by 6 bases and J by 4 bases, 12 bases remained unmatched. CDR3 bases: TGTGCCAGCAGTGGAAAGCAGGGACTAGCGGGAGGGCCATACGAGCAGTACTTC. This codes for CASSGKQGLAGGPYEQYF.

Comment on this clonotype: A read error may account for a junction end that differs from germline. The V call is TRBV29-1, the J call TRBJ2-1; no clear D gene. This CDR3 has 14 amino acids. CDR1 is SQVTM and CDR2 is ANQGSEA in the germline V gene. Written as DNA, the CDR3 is TGCAGCGTTGCGGAGACTTCGAGCGTCAATGAGCAGATCTTC. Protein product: CSVAETSSVNEQIF.

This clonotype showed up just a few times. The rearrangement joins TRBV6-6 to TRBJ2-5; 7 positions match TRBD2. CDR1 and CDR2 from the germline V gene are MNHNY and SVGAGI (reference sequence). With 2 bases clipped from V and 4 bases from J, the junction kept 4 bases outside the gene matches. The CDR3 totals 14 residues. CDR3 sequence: CASSYGGSAETQYF. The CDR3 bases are TGTGCCAGCAGTTACGGCGGGAGTGCAGAGACCCAGTACTTC.

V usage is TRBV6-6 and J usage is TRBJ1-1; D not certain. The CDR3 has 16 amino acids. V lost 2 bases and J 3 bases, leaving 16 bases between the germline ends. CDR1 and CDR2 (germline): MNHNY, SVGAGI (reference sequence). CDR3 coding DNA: TGTGCCAGCAGTTACAGGCTCGTCAGCATGGACACTGAAGCTTTCTTT. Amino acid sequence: CASSYRLVSMDTEAFF.

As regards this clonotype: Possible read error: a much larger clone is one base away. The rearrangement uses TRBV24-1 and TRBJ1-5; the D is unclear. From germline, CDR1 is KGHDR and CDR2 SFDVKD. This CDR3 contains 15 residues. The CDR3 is CVTSDTGLGNQPQHF. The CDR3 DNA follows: TGTGTCACCAGTGATACCGGACTTGGCAATCAGCCCCAGCATTTT.

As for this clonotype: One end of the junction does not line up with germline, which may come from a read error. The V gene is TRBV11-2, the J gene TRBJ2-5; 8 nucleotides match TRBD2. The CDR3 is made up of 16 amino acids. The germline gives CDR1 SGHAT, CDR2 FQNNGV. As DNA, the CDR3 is TGTGTCAGCAGCCACACTCCTGGCGGGGGGAAAGAGACCCAATACTTT. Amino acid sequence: CVSSHTPGGGKETQYF.

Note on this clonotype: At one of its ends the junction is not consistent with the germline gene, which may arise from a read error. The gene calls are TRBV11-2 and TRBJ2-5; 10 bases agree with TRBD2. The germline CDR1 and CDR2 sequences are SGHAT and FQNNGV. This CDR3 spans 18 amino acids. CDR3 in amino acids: CTSGLDPWSSGRGEAQYF. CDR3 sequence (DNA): TGTACCAGCGGTTTAGATCCGTGGTCTAGCGGGAGAGGAGAGGCCCAGTACTTC.

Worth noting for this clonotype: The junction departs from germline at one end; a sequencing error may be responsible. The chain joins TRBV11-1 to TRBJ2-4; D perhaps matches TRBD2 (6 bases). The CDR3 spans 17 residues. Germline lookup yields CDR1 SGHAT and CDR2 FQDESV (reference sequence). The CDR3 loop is CASSFPGTGGTKNTQYF. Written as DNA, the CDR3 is TGTGCCAGCAGCTTTCCCGGAACTGGCGGGACCAAAAACACTCAGTACTTC.

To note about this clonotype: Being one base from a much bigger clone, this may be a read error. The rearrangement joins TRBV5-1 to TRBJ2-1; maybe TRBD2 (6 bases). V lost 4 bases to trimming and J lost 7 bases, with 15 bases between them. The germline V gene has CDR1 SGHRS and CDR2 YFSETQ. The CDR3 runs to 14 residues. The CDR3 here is CASSVLAGRNEQFF. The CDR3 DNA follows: TGCGCCAGCAGCGTTCTTGCGGGAAGGAATGAGCAGTTCTTC.

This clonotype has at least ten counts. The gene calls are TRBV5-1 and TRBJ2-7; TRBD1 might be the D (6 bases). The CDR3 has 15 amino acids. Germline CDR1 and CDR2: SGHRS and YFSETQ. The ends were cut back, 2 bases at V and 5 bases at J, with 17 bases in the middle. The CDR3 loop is CASSFDWTVSHEQYF. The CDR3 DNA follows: TGCGCCAGCAGCTTCGACTGGACAGTGAGCCACGAGCAGTACTTC. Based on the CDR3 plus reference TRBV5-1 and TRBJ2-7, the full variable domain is KAGVTQTPRYLIKTRGQQVTLSCSPISGHRSVSWYQQTPGQGLQFLFEYFSETQRNKGNFPGRFSGRQFSNSRSEMNVSTLELGDSALYLCASSFDWTVSHEQYFGPGTRLTVT.

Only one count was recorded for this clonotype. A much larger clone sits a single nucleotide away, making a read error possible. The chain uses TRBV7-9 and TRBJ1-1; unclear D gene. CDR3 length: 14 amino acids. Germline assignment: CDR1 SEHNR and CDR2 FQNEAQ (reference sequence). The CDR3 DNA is TGTGCCAGCAGCGTTTCCAGTCCGGGAACTGAAGTTTTCTTT. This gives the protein CASSVSSPGTEVFF.

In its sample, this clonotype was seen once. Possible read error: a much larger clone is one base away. The CDR3 region is CASSLEAGLADTQYF. CDR3 nucleotides: TGCGCCAGCAGCTTGGAGGCGGGCCTCGCAGATACGCAGTATTTT. The V gene is TRBV5-1, the J gene TRBJ2-3; D possibly corresponds to TRBD2 (5 bases). The CDR3 extends over 15 amino acids. Between the trimmed V and J ends, which lost 0 bases and 4 bases, there was a span of 12 bases. Germline V lookup: CDR1 SGHRS, CDR2 YFSETQ.

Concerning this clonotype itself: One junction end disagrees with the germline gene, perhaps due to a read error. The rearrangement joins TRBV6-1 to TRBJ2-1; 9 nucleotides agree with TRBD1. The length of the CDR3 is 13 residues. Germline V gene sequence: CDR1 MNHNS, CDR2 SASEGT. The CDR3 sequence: CASSEGTGVEQLF. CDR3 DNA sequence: TGTGCCAGCAGTGAAGGGACAGGGGTTGAGCAGCTCTTT.

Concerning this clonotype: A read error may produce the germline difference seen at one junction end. CDR3 nucleotide sequence: TGTGCCGGCAGCCAAACTCCTGGAGGGGGGAATGAGACCCTGTACTTC. Translation gives CAGSQTPGGGNETLYF. The chain employs TRBV11-2 and TRBJ2-5; tentatively, D is TRBD1 or TRBD2 (6 bases each). Germline values: CDR1 SGHAT, CDR2 FQNNGV. The CDR3 is 16 residues long.

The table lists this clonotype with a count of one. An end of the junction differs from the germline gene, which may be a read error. CDR3 sequence (DNA): TGTGTCAGCAGTCCTCGGACTAGCAGGAGGCATGAGCAGTTCTTC. This gives the protein CVSSPRTSRRHEQFF. The chain is built from TRBV6-1 and TRBJ2-1, with 8 bases lining up with TRBD2. This CDR3 region has 15 residues. The V gene's germline CDR1 is MNHNS and CDR2 SASEGT.

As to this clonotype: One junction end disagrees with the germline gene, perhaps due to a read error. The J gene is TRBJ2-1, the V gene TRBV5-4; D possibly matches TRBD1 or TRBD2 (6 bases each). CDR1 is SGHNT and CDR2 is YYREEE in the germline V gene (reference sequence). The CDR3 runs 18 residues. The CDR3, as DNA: TGTGCCAGCAGCTTAGGGGGGACGGCCCTGAGCTCCTACAATGAGCACTTCTTC. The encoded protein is CASSLGGTALSSYNEHFF.